This TCR beta chain was captured in a study of regulatory T cells in long-lasting Graves disease (dated by TCRdb to the early 2020s). Notes on the research overall: Persistent Graves' disease was defined as persistently positive TSH receptor autoantibodies together with antithyroid drug treatment for over 5 years. The study was conducted in China and was registered as a clinical trial. A total of 33 samples were covered by TCR sequencing, comprising around 13 persistent and around 20 newly diagnosed Graves' disease patients. Persistent Graves' disease patients were compared with newly diagnosed Graves' disease patients by peripheral blood TCR sequencing and RNA sequencing. In the clinical cohort, patients with persistent Graves' disease had used antithyroid drugs for an average of roughly ten years. Points the paper makes about the study in general: Sequencing and analysis were limited to the TCR beta chain. Peripheral blood alone was examined, since thyroid tissue, which constituted the primary lesion, could not be accessed. The authors acknowledged the small sample size as a limitation that may reduce accuracy. Persistent patients shared more public clonotypes among themselves (2,741) than newly diagnosed patients did (more than 950). Compared with newly diagnosed patients, patients with persistent Graves' disease had lower TCR Shannon entropy and fewer highly expanded clones, which suggests clonal expansion. Persistent disease showed preferential use of TRBV28, TRBJ1-2 and TRBJ2-5, whereas newly diagnosed disease favored TRBV20-1 and TRBJ2-1.

CDR1 is given as SGHTA and CDR2 as FQGTGA, both from the germline V gene. V lost 4 bases and J lost 6 bases; the stretch between them is 17 bases long. The CDR3 spans 15 residues, from the cysteine through the phenylalanine. Just the 45-base CDR3 DNA is kept, in frame starting at base 1. In light of the paper, this sample's time point label describes: persistent/refractory GD, antithyroid drugs over 5 years with positive TRAb. RNA was extracted from PBMCs in TRIzol for both TCR sequencing and RNA sequencing. The diagnosis of Graves' disease followed American Thyroid Association guidelines. Recruitment of patients was carried out at an endocrinology department in Xi'an, China. From each patient, approximately 9.9 milliliters of peripheral blood was collected into an EDTA anticoagulant tube. PBMCs were isolated by Ficoll Paque Plus density gradient separation without further T cell sorting. An Agilent 2100 Bioanalyzer and agarose gel were used to assess RNA quality, and a NanoDrop 2000 was used to measure RNA concentration.

Library preparation employed multiplex PCR. The data were produced on an Illumina HiSeq 4000. CDR3 regions were amplified by Arm-PCR with iRepertoire HTBI primers to construct TCR beta libraries. Gel purification was performed on PCR products prior to sequencing. From the authors' description of their analysis: Gene usage analysis of CDR3 amino acid clonotypes relied on the 55 to 80 TRBV and around 13 TRBJ segments identified across samples. COPE and FqMerger were used to merge filtered high-quality paired reads into contigs. BLAST was used to align contigs to IMGT TRBV, TRBD and TRBJ reference genes, with CDR3 defined following IMGT. Clonotypes above 0.1% frequency were classified as highly expanded clones. Shannon entropy served as the measure of repertoire diversity, while the Gini coefficient captured V-J evenness. Clonotypes shared by more than one individual were considered public. TCRdb reran the public reads through fastp at Q25 and MiXCR, keeping productive beta chains. Duplicate CDR3 protein sequences are folded into a single record with the most common DNA and genes. In this record, the V and J calls reflect TCRdb's handling and not the investigators' own analysis. For this sample the table gives some 470,000 distinct CDR3 sequences, of which about 22% were detected only once. The ten most abundant clones make up over 6% of the sample.

As for this clonotype: The antigen this receptor binds is unknown. No much larger clonotype is one base removed from it; base qualities were not supplied.

The chain employs TRBV7-3 and TRBJ2-3; a tentative D call is TRBD1 (6 bases match). Source: peripheral blood mononuclear cells (PBMCs), taken when the disease was refractory, from a patient treated with antithyroid drugs. The TCR comes from a female donor with Graves disease. DNA sequence: TGTGCCAGCAGCTCGGACAGTGGATACACGGATACGCAGTATTTT. The encoded protein is CASSSDSGYTDTQYF.